Included here is one T cell receptor (beta chain) sequence, with context. Its antigen remains unknown. This specimen comes from a study of graft-versus-host responses after intestinal transplantation. Study at large: Recipients had multivisceral, liver-intestinal, or isolated intestinal transplants. Recipients uniformly received anti-thymocyte globulin induction, followed by tacrolimus and steroids for around 3 years.

Germline CDR1 reads GTSNPN; CDR2 reads SVGIG (reference sequence). The CDR3 is 13 amino acids. V was clipped by 2 bases and J by 0 bases, with 5 bases between them. Sequencing used immunoSEQ multiplex PCR; TCRdb keeps in-frame clones, though not all of them. The data contain about 8,000 clones, approximately 98% of them singletons. Study-level results: Those patients showing graft-donor T cell macrochimerism displayed high graft-versus-host to host-versus-graft clonal ratios in allografts.

V and J are TRBV30 and TRBJ1-5, with D unresolved. The sequence was collected from a human patient who received an intestinal transplant, so some T cells may come from the graft donor. The material was PBMCs, obtained 23 days after intestinal transplant. In DNA form, the CDR3 reads TGTGCCTGGAGTAAGTTTAGCAATCAGCCCCAGCATTTT. Amino acid sequence: CAWSKFSNQPQHF.